Presented here are 11 T cell receptor beta chains from one specimen sequenced in a study of T cell repertoires in cytomegalovirus infection. These TCRs are of unknown antigen specificity. From the reads, TCRdb called clonotypes with MiXCR, one entry per CDR3 protein. This table holds roughly 500,000 distinct CDR3 sequences, 30% to 40% found once. This specimen was cultured PBMCs, taken from culture after CMV antigen stimulation. The receptors here all came from a human donor in good health (CMV status not recorded). Some clones in this sample may be carry-over from other donors' samples.

J is TRBJ1-1 and V is TRBV2; no clear D. The V gene's germline CDR1 is SNHLY and CDR2 FYNNEI. Trimming left V 5 bases short and J 4 bases short, with 11 bases between. The CDR3 spans 13 residues. The CDR3 sequence: CASSSQTGTEAFF. The CDR3 DNA follows: TGTGCCAGCAGTAGCCAGACCGGCACTGAAGCTTTCTTT.

Ten or more counts support this clonotype. The chain employs TRBV7-2 and TRBJ2-4, with 7 nucleotides matching TRBD1. Trimming removed 3 bases from V and 1 base from J; junction bases left unmatched: 9. CDR1 and CDR2 from the germline V gene are SGHTA and FQGNSA. The CDR3 sequence is 17 residues long. The DNA for the CDR3 is TGTGCCAGCAGCTTGTTAGGTGGGACAGCGGCCAAAAACATTCAGTACTTC. It yields the protein CASSLLGGTAAKNIQYF. Full variable domain (missing parts from reference TRBV7-2 and TRBJ2-4): GAGVSQSPSNKVTEKGKDVELRCDPISGHTALYWYRQSLGQGLEFLIYFQGNSAPDKSGLPSDRFSAERTGGSVSTLTIQRTQQEDSAVYLCASSLLGGTAAKNIQYFGAGTRLSVL.

This clonotype has more than one count but fewer than ten. The V gene is TRBV6-2 or TRBV6-3, the J gene TRBJ2-7, with D perhaps matching TRBD1 (5 bases). Germline values: CDR1 MNHEY, CDR2 SVGEGT. Trimming took 2 bases from V and 2 from J, leaving 13 bases between them. The CDR3 sequence is 15 residues long. Here the CDR3 reads CASSYTLRQTYEQYF. The DNA for the CDR3 is TGTGCCAGCAGTTACACCTTGCGACAGACCTACGAGCAGTACTTC.

The chain couples TRBV7-9 to TRBJ1-4; 8 bases are shared with TRBD1. The CDR3 has 14 amino acids. Germline V CDR1 and CDR2: SEHNR, FQNEAQ (reference sequence). Trimming cost V 5 bases and J 8 bases; bases outside gene matches: 7. CDR3: CASSGRQGQEKLFF. The CDR3 DNA follows: TGTGCCAGCAGCGGCAGACAGGGGCAAGAAAAACTGTTTTTT.

The rearrangement links TRBV6-5 to TRBJ1-1, with D tentatively TRBD1 (6 bases). Germline CDR1 MNHEY, CDR2 SVGAGI. V lost 4 bases, J lost 1 base, and 13 bases lay in between. The CDR3 covers 15 residues. The CDR3, as DNA: TGTGCCAGCAGTTTTGGACAGACAAGGAACACTGAAGCTTTCTTT. This translates into CASSFGQTRNTEAFF.

The sample holds one count of this clonotype. V and J are TRBV20-1 and TRBJ2-7; no clear D gene. V dropped 4 bases and J dropped 7 bases, with 14 bases sitting between them. The CDR3 is made up of 12 amino acids. Germline V lookup: CDR1 DFQATT, CDR2 SNEGSKA (reference sequence). CDR3 DNA sequence: TGCAGTGCTAACCCCCGGGCGGAGGAGCAGTACTTC. This translates into CSANPRAEEQYF.

Of note for this clonotype: This may stem from a read error, because a much larger clone lies one nucleotide away. The CDR3 DNA reads TGTGCCAGCAAACAGAGCTCTGGAAACACCATATATTTT. It encodes CASKQSSGNTIYF. The chain carries TRBV25-1 and TRBJ1-3; no clear D. Germline values: CDR1 MGHDK, CDR2 SYGVNS. Between the trimmed V and J ends, which lost 7 bases and 0 bases, there was a span of 7 bases. The CDR3 is 13 residues long.

V and J are TRBV7-2 and TRBJ1-4; D call uncertain. CDR1 SGHTA and CDR2 FQGNSA come from the germline V gene. This CDR3 comprises 16 residues. V shed 0 bases and J shed 4 bases, with 12 bases lying between them. This chain's CDR3 is CASSLAIRNLNEKLFF. CDR3 DNA: TGTGCCAGCAGCTTAGCGATTAGGAACCTTAATGAAAAACTGTTTTTT.

This clonotype turned up a few times. The J gene is TRBJ2-7, the V gene TRBV14, with D uncertain. The CDR3 runs 15 residues. Trimming cost V 4 bases and J 2 bases, with 15 bases left between them. The germline V gene has CDR1 SGHDN and CDR2 FVKESK. The CDR3 is CASSPPWRCTYEQYV. Here the CDR3 DNA reads TGTGCCAGCAGCCCACCGTGGCGATGTACCTACGAGCAGTACGTC.

The sample holds many counts of this clonotype. This chain uses TRBV7-8 with TRBJ2-2; D gene ambiguous. The germline V gene encodes CDR1 SGHVS and CDR2 FQNEAQ. The CDR3 contains 13 residues. Trimming shortened V by 2 bases and J by 4 bases, and 5 bases separated the two germline ends. CDR3 sequence: CASSLSATGELFF. In DNA, the CDR3 is TGTGCCAGCAGCTTATCTGCCACCGGGGAGCTGTTTTTT.

The chain employs TRBV5-6 and TRBJ2-3; 8 positions match TRBD2. The CDR3 is 19 residues long. Germline CDR1 is SGHDT and CDR2 is YYEEEE. J was trimmed by 1 base and V by 3 bases; bases with no gene match: 16. Here the CDR3 DNA reads TGTGCCAGCAGCTCCCCGGCCCGTAGCGGGACCTCCGGCACAGATACGCAGTATTTT. Translation: CASSSPARSGTSGTDTQYF. The variable domain in full, with the rest retrieved from reference TRBV5-6 and TRBJ2-3, is DAGVTQSPTHLIKTRGQQVTLRCSPKSGHDTVSWYQQALGQGPQFIFQYYEEEERQRGNFPDRFSGHQFPNYSSELNVNALLLGDSALYLCASSSPARSGTSGTDTQYFGPGTRLTVL.